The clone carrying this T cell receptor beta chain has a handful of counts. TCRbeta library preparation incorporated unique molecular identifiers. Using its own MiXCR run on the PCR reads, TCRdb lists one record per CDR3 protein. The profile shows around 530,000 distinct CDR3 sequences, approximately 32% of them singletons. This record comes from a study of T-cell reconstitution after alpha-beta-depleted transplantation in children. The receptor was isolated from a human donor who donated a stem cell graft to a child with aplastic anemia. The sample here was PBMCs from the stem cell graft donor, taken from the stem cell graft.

CDR3 region: CASIKWQGNNQPQHF. The CDR3 nucleotides are TGTGCCAGCATTAAGTGGCAGGGTAACAATCAGCCCCAGCATTTT. The chain combines TRBV28 with TRBJ1-5; TRBD1 is a possible D gene (5 bases). Germline V gene data show CDR1 as MDHEN and CDR2 as SYDVKM. V lost 7 bases and J lost 3, with 16 bases in between. The CDR3 is 15 residues long.